The entry below gives a single T cell receptor (beta chain) sequence along with its context. Its antigen remains unknown. The data derive from a study of OX40 agonist ivuxolimab in advanced cancers. Study-level results: No determination was made of the antigen specificity of the expanded peripheral T cells.

Anyone with autoimmune disease history or systemic immunosuppression was excluded. Profiled with immunoSEQ multiplex PCR; TCRdb holds only in-frame clones, not every one. The sample holds around 92,000 clones; 85% to 95% are singletons and the top ten take about 0.27%. The receptor was isolated from an adult with an advanced solid tumor such as melanoma, head and neck, liver or kidney cancer. The input for sequencing was CD4+ or CD8+ T cells sorted from blood, taken in a trial of the OX40 agonist ivuxolimab.

CDR3 region: CASTPLAAAYGYTF. CDR3 coding DNA: TGTGCCAGCACCCCACTCGCGGCAGCCTATGGCTACACCTTC. The rearrangement joins TRBV28 to TRBJ1-2; D not certain. The CDR3 runs to 14 residues. V gave up 7 bases and J gave up 4 bases, with 16 bases separating them. Germline values: CDR1 MDHEN, CDR2 SYDVKM.